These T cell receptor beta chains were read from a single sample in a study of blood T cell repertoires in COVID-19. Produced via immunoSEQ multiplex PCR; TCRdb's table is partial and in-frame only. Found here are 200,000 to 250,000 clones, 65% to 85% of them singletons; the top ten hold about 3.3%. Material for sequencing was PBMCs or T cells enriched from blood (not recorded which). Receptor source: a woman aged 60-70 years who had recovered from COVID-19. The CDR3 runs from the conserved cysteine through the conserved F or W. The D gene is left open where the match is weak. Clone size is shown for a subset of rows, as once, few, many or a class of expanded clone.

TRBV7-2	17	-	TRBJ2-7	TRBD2	TGTGCCAGCAGCTTAAGGTCGGCTAGCGGTACAAGCTACGAGCAGTACTTC	CASSLRSASGTSYEQYF
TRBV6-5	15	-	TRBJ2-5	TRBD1	TGTGCCAGCAGTTTCGAACAGGGGGCTCGGGAGACCCAGTACTTC	CASSFEQGARETQYF
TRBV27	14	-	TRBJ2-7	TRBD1	TGTGCCAGCAGTACGACAGGGAGCTCCTACGAGCAGTACTTC	CASSTTGSSYEQYF
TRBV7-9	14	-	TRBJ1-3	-	TGTGCCAGCAGAGCAGGGATGTCTGGAAACACCATATATTTT	CASRAGMSGNTIYF
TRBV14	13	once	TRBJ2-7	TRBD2	TGTGCCAGCAGCCATAGCGGGGCCTACGAGCAGTACTTC	CASSHSGAYEQYF
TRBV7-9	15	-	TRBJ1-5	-	TGTGCCAGCAGCTTGGAGGGGGGGAACAATCAGCCCCAGCATTTT	CASSLEGGNNQPQHF
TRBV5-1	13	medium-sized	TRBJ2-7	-	TGCGCCAGCAGCCCTGTACCAGACTACGAGCAGTACTTC	CASSPVPDYEQYF
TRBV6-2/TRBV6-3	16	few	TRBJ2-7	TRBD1	TGTGCCAGCAGCTGGAACGCCGGGACAGGGGACGGCGAGCAGTACTTC	CASSWNAGTGDGEQYF
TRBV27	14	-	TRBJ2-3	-	TGTGCCAGCAGTTTTTATCCGGGCACAGATACGCAGTATTTT	CASSFYPGTDTQYF
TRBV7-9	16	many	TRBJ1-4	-	TGTGCCAGCAGCTTAGCAATCTCCCAGGGGAGTGAAAAACTGTTTTTT	CASSLAISQGSEKLFF
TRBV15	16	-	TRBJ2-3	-	TGTGCCACCAGCAGAGTGTCAGGGGCCAACACAGATACGCAGTATTTT	CATSRVSGANTDTQYF
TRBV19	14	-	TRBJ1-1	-	TGTGCCAGTAGTATGGCGGGAAGGGCTTCTGAAGCTTTCTTT	CASSMAGRASEAFF
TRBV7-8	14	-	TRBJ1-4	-	TGTGCCAGCAGCTTCAGGGGAGCTAATGAAAAACTGTTTTTT	CASSFRGANEKLFF
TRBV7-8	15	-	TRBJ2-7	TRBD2	TGTGCCAGCAGCTTACGTGGCGGGAGGTACTACGAGCAGTACTTC	CASSLRGGRYYEQYF
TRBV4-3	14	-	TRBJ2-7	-	TGCGCCAGCAGCCATTCCGTTCCCTTGTACGAGCAGTACTTC	CASSHSVPLYEQYF
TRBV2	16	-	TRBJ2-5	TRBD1	TGTGCCAGCAGTGAAAGGTGGGGCAGGGGGAAAGAGACCCAGTACTTC	CASSERWGRGKETQYF
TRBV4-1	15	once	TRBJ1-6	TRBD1	TGCGCCAGCAGCCAATCCGGGACAGGCGGATCACCCCTCCACTTT	CASSQSGTGGSPLHF
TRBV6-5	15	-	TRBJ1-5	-	TGTGCCAGCAGTTACTCCAGGGGCCCTGCTCAGCCCCAGCATTTT	CASSYSRGPAQPQHF
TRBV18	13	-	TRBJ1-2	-	TGTGCCAGCTCACCAAACATCGACTATGGCTACACCTTC	CASSPNIDYGYTF
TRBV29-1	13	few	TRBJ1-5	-	TGCAGCGTTCGGGACAACAGGGACCAGCCCCAGCATTTT	CSVRDNRDQPQHF
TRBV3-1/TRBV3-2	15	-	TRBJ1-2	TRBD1	TGTGCCAGCAGCCAGGCAGACAGGGTACGGTATGGCTACACCTTC	CASSQADRVRYGYTF
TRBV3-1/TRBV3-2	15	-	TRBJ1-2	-	TGTGCCAGCAGCCAAGTGGCCACGCCGAACTATGGCTACACCTTC	CASSQVATPNYGYTF
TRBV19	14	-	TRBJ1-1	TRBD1	TGTGCCAGTAGTAAACAGACAGGGGGAACTGAAGCTTTCTTT	CASSKQTGGTEAFF
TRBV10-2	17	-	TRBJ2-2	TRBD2	TGCGCCAGCAGAGCCAGCGGGGGCTACCGAAACACCGGGGAGCTGTTTTTT	CASRASGGYRNTGELFF
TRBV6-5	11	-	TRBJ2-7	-	TGTGCCAGCACCTGGATGGGCTGGCAGTACTTC	CASTWMGWQYF
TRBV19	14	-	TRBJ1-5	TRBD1	TGTGCCAGTACCCCCCGACAGGGAGGTCAGCCCCAGCATTTT	CASTPRQGGQPQHF
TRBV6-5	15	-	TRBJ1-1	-	TGTGCCAGCAGTTGGAGGGGCGGGATGAACACTGAAGCTTTCTTT	CASSWRGGMNTEAFF
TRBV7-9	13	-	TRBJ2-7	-	TGTGCCAGCAGCCCAGGGTCAACGAACGAGCAGTACTTC	CASSPGSTNEQYF
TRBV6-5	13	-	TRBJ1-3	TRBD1	TGTGCCAGCATGAGACAGGGTACAAACACCATATATTTT	CASMRQGTNTIYF
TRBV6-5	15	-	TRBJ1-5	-	TGTGCCAGCAGTCCGAGACCTCGGGGTAACCAGCCCCAGCATTTT	CASSPRPRGNQPQHF
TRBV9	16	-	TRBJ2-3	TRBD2	TGTGCCAGCAGCGCCCTGGCGGGAGTGGGAACAGATACGCAGTATTTT	CASSALAGVGTDTQYF
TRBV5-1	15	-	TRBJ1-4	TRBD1	TGCGCCAGCAGCCCACAGACAGGGAGGAATGAAAAACTGTTTTTT	CASSPQTGRNEKLFF
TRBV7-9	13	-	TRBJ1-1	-	TGTGCCAGCAGCTTGAAGACAGAAACGGGAGCTTTCTTT	CASSLKTETGAFF
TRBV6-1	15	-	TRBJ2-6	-	TGTGCCAGCAGTGATGGACAGTCTGGGGCCAACGTCCTGACTTTC	CASSDGQSGANVLTF
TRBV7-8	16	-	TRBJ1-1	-	TGTGCCAGCAGCTTACTGGACGGAGGAGCGAACACTGAAGCTTTCTTT	CASSLLDGGANTEAFF
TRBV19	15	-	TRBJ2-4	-	TGTGCCAGTAGTATGATGCGGGGAGCCAAAAACATTCAGTACTTC	CASSMMRGAKNIQYF
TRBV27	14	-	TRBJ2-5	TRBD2	TGTGCCAGCAGAGTGACTAGCGGGCGAGAGACCCAGTACTTC	CASRVTSGRETQYF
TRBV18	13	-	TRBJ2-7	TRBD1	TGTGCCAGCTCCCGACAGGGCTCCTACGAGCAGTACTTC	CASSRQGSYEQYF
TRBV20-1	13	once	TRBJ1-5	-	TGCAGTGCTAGTCAAAACAGGCAACAGCCCCAGCATTTT	CSASQNRQQPQHF
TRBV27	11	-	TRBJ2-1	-	TGTGCCAGCAGTACATACAATGAGCAGTTCTTC	CASSTYNEQFF
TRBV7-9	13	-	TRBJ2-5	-	TGTGCCAGCATCTCGGGGGGCCGGGAGACCCAGTACTTC	CASISGGRETQYF
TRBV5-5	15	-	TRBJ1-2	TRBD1	TGTGCCAGCAGCTTGGGGACAGGAACTAACTATGGCTACACCTTC	CASSLGTGTNYGYTF
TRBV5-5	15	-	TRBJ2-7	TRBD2	TGTGCCAGCAGCTTGAACGTTGAGCGGGGGCTTCAACAGTACTTC	CASSLNVERGLQQYF
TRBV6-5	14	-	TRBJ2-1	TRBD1	TGTGCCACCTCAACCGGGACAGGGTATAATGAGCAGTTCTTC	CATSTGTGYNEQFF